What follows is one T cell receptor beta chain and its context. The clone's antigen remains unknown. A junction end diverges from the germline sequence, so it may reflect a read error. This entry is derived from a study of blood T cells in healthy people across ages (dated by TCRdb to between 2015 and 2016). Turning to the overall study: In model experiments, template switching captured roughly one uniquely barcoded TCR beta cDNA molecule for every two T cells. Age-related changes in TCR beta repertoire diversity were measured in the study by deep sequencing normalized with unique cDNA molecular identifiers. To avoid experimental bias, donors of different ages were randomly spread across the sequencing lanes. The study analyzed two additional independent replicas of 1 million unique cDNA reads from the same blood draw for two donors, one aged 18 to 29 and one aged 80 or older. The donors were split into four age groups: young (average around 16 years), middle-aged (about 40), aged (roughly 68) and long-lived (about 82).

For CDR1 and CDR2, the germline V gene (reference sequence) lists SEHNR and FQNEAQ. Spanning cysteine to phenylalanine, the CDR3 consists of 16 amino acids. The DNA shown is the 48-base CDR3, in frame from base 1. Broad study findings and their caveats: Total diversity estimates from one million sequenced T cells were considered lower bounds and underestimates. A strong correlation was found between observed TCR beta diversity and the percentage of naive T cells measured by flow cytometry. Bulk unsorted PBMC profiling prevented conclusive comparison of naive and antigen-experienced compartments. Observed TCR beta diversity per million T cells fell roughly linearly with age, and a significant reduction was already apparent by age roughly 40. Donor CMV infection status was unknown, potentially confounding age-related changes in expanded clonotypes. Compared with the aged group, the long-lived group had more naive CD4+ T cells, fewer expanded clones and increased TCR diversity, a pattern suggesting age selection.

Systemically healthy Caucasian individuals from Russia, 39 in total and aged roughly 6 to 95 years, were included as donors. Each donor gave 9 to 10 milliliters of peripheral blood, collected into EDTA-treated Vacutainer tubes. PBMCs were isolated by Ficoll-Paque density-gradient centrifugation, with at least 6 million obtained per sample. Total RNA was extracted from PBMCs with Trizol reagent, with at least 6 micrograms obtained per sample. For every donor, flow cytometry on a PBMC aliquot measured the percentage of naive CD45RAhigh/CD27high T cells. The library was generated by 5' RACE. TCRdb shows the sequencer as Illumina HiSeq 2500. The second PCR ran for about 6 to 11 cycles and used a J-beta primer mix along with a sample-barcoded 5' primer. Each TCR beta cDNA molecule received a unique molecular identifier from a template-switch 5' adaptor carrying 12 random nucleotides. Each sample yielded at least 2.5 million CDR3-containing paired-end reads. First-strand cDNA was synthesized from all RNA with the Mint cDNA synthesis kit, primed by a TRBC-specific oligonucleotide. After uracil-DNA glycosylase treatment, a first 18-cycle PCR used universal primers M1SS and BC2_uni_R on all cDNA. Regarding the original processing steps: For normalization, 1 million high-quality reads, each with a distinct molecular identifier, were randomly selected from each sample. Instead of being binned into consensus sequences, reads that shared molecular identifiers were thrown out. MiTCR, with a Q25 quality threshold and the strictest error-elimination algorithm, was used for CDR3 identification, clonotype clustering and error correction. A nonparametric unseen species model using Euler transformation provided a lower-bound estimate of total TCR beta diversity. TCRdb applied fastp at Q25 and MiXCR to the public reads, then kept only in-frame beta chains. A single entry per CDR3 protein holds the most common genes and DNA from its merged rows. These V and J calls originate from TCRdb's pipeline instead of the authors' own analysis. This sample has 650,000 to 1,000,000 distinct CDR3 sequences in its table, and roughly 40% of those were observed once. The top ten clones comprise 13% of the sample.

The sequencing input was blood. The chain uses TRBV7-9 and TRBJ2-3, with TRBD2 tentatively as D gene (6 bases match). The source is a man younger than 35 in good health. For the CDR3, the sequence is CASRLSGGVRTDTQYF. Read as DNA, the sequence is TGTGCCAGCCGCTTAAGTGGCGGGGTTCGGACAGATACGCAGTATTTT.